This T cell receptor (beta chain) was found in a study of type 1 regulatory T cells. TCRdb itself ran the reads through MiXCR, one entry per CDR3 protein. The sample holds about 42,000 distinct CDR3 sequences, roughly an eighth seen once. This clonotype was seen repeatedly, ten times or more. The antigen remains unidentified. The V end lost 6 bases, the J end lost 4 bases, and 8 bases lay between the germline ends. The CDR3 totals 12 residues. Germline CDR1 reads ENHRY; CDR2 reads SYGVKD. Sequencing was carried out using cultured non-Tr1 T cells, either the whole culture or a sorted T cell fraction (not recorded which). The rearrangement uses TRBV10-3 and TRBJ2-3, with D possibly TRBD2 on 5 matching bases. The receptor comes from a human donor in good health. The CDR3 loop is CAISAGADTQYF. CDR3 DNA sequence: TGTGCCATCAGCGCCGGGGCAGATACGCAGTATTTT.